The 12 T cell receptor beta chains below come from one sample, sequenced in a study of response to subunit inactivated influenza vaccine. TCRdb processed the RT-PCR reads anew with MiXCR; each CDR3 protein has one entry. The sample comprises more than 700,000 distinct CDR3 sequences, 21% of which are singletons, and roughly a tenth rests with the top ten. This material consisted of PBMCs from blood, taken about 5 days after vaccination. Every receptor here comes from a man aged 45 to 65 who received an inactivated influenza vaccine.

This sequence joins TRBV20-1 and TRBJ2-7; a possible D gene is TRBD2 (5 bases). V lost 6 bases to trimming and J lost 2 bases, with 17 bases between them. There are 14 residues in the CDR3. Looked up from germline, CDR1 is DFQATT and CDR2 is SNEGSKA (reference sequence). CDR3: CSAIRRTVAYEQYF. As DNA, the CDR3 is TGCAGTGCCATCCGAAGGACTGTTGCCTACGAGCAGTACTTC.

This clonotype was seen a handful of times. V is TRBV6-2 or TRBV6-3 and J is TRBJ1-4; 8 bases are a match to TRBD1. The trim removed 5 bases at V and 11 bases at J, leaving 7 bases unmatched. The CDR3 has 13 amino acids. CDR1 MNHEY and CDR2 SVGEGT come from the germline V gene. CDR3 loop: CASSRGQGGKLFF. Here the CDR3 DNA reads TGTGCCAGCAGTAGAGGACAGGGTGGCAAACTGTTTTTT.

The chain has TRBV30 and TRBJ2-3; 7 nucleotides match TRBD2. This CDR3 contains 14 residues. V lost 2 bases, J lost 3 bases, and 5 bases stayed unmatched. From germline, CDR1 is GTSNPN and CDR2 SVGIG (reference sequence). CDR3 DNA sequence: TGTGCCTGGAGTAGAGGGCGGGGGACAGATACGCAGTATTTT. As protein: CAWSRGRGTDTQYF.

This clonotype was observed a few times. CDR3 in DNA: TGCGCCAGCAGCTTAATGGGACAGGGTACGGGGGACGAGCAGTACTTC. Translation: CASSLMGQGTGDEQYF. The chain recombines TRBV5-1 with TRBJ2-7; 9 nucleotides align to TRBD1. With V trimmed by 2 bases and J by 5 bases, 11 bases remained unmatched. CDR1 SGHRS and CDR2 YFSETQ come from the germline V gene. The CDR3 sequence is 16 residues long.

The genes are TRBV4-1 and TRBJ2-5; tentatively, D is TRBD2 (5 bases). Germline values: CDR1 MGHRA, CDR2 YSYEKL. The CDR3 spans 15 residues. Trimming shortened V by 0 bases and J by 5 bases, and 13 bases separated the two germline ends. The CDR3 here is CASSQDPGNSETQYF. In DNA, the CDR3 is TGCGCCAGCAGCCAAGATCCGGGGAACTCGGAGACCCAGTACTTC.

Only a few counts were recorded for this clonotype. V and J are TRBV10-3 and TRBJ2-7; D remains unclear. This CDR3 comprises 11 residues. Looked up from germline, CDR1 is ENHRY and CDR2 is SYGVKD. The germline V and J ends were trimmed by 8 bases and 3 bases, with 8 bases remaining between them. The CDR3 DNA is TGTGCCATCGCGAAGAGCTACGAGCAGTACTTC. Translating gives CAIAKSYEQYF.

V is TRBV5-5 and J is TRBJ2-3; 11 bases line up with TRBD2. CDR1 and CDR2 (germline): SGHKS, YYEKEE (reference sequence). The CDR3 length is 14 residues. V was clipped by 1 base and J by 9 bases; unmatched bases: 4. The CDR3 is CASSLSLAGGTQYF. The CDR3 DNA follows: TGTGCCAGCAGCTTGAGTCTAGCGGGAGGAACGCAGTATTTT.

This chain connects TRBV27 to TRBJ1-2, with TRBD1 identical over 8 bases. This CDR3 has 13 residues. Germline trimming cut 5 bases from V and 8 bases from J; bases unmatched to any gene: 7. Germline V CDR1 and CDR2: MNHEY, SMNVEV (reference sequence). The CDR3 protein is CASSPQGAPGYTF. The CDR3 DNA reads as TGTGCCAGCAGTCCGCAGGGGGCGCCGGGCTACACCTTC.

This clonotype has a handful of counts. The J gene is TRBJ1-6, the V gene TRBV20-1; a possible D gene is TRBD1 (5 bases). Per germline, CDR1 DFQATT and CDR2 SNEGSKA (reference sequence). The CDR3 covers 14 residues. V lost 1 base, J lost 9 bases, and 13 bases lay in between. This CDR3 reads CSARGPGRGSPLHF. CDR3 in DNA: TGCAGTGCTAGAGGGCCGGGGAGGGGTTCACCCCTCCACTTT.

This clonotype was recorded at least ten times. The chain couples TRBV12-3 or TRBV12-4 to TRBJ1-2, with D unresolved. This CDR3 spans 13 amino acids. V was cut by 3 bases and J by 0 bases, with 5 bases left in between. The CDR3 reads CASSFGANYGYTF. In nucleotides, the CDR3 is TGTGCCAGCAGTTTTGGAGCTAACTATGGCTACACCTTC.

This rearrangement joins TRBV5-1 to TRBJ2-1; 9 bases are shared with TRBD2. J was trimmed by 5 bases and V by 0 bases; bases with no gene match: 12. Germline CDR1 and CDR2: SGHRS and YFSETQ. The CDR3 spans 18 residues. The CDR3 coding sequence is TGCGCCAGCAGCTTGGCGCCTAGCGGGGACCGGATTGACAATGAGCAGTTCTTC. Its protein product is CASSLAPSGDRIDNEQFF.

The rearrangement joins TRBV12-3 or TRBV12-4 to TRBJ2-1; the match to TRBD1 covers 7 bases. CDR3 length: 15 amino acids. V trimming: 5 bases; J trimming: 12 bases; junction bases outside the gene matches: 16. CDR3 in amino acids: CASSKGTAASGTQFF. As DNA, the CDR3 is TGTGCCAGCAGTAAAGGGACAGCCGCCTCCGGTACGCAGTTCTTC.